These T cell receptor beta chains were read from a single sample in a study of blood T cells in healthy people across ages. MiXCR, applied by TCRdb to the 5' RACE reads, yields one record per CDR3 protein. This table has 550,000 to 750,000 distinct CDR3 sequences, roughly 21% appearing once. The sequencing sample was made of blood. These receptors came from a man in his 70s in good health. Both conserved end residues are part of each CDR3. The order of the fields is clone size, V gene, J gene, D gene, CDR3 DNA, CDR3 protein. D genes are given only for firm matches. The size of a clone is reported for some rows only, either as once, few or many, or as a class for expanded clones.

size: few; V: TRBV7-2; J: TRBJ1-2; D: NA; DNA: TGTGCCAGCAGCTCGGACGGAACCTATGGCTACACCTTC; CDR3: CASSSDGTYGYTF
size: few; V: TRBV10-2; J: TRBJ1-1; D: TRBD1; DNA: TGCGCCAGCAGTGACGGCAGGGGCAGGGGGACTGAAGCTTTCTTT; CDR3: CASSDGRGRGTEAFF
size: few; V: TRBV6-5; J: TRBJ2-7; D: NA; DNA: TGTGCCACACACGACAGCGCCTACGAGCAGTACTTC; CDR3: CATHDSAYEQYF
size: few; V: TRBV12-3/TRBV12-4; J: TRBJ2-1; D: NA; DNA: TGTGCCAGCAGTTTCGAGGGATCGTATAACAATGAGCAGTTCTTC; CDR3: CASSFEGSYNNEQFF
size: NA; V: TRBV20-1; J: TRBJ2-7; D: TRBD2; DNA: TGCAGTGCTAGGCCTCTAGCGGGCCAAAACGCCCAAGAGACCCTGTACTTC; CDR3: CSARPLAGQNAQETLYF
size: NA; V: TRBV6-2/TRBV6-3; J: TRBJ2-5; D: NA; DNA: TGTGCCAGCAGTTACGAAATCGGAGAGACCCAGTACTTC; CDR3: CASSYEIGETQYF
size: few; V: TRBV29-1; J: TRBJ2-3; D: TRBD2; DNA: TGCAGCGCCTCTTTGACTAGCGGACTCACAGATACGCAGTATTTT; CDR3: CSASLTSGLTDTQYF
size: NA; V: TRBV6-5; J: TRBJ2-1; D: NA; DNA: TGTGCCAGCAGTTACGGTCTCTACAATGAGCAGTTCTTC; CDR3: CASSYGLYNEQFF
size: few; V: TRBV5-6; J: TRBJ2-7; D: NA; DNA: TGTGCCAGCAGAAAAGACTACGAGCAGTACTTC; CDR3: CASRKDYEQYF
size: NA; V: TRBV11-1; J: TRBJ2-1; D: TRBD2; DNA: TGTGCCAGCAGCCCTCTTGGGCTAGCGGGAGTCAATGAGCAGTTCTTC; CDR3: CASSPLGLAGVNEQFF
size: few; V: TRBV20-1; J: TRBJ2-7; D: NA; DNA: TGCAGTGCCAATAACGGGAACCGAGCCTACGAGCAGTACTTC; CDR3: CSANNGNRAYEQYF
size: few; V: TRBV12-3/TRBV12-4; J: TRBJ1-5; D: TRBD1; DNA: TGTGCCAGCAACCCCACGGGGGCAGGGGGTTGGCAGCCCCAGCATTTT; CDR3: CASNPTGAGGWQPQHF
size: many; V: TRBV5-1; J: TRBJ2-1; D: TRBD1; DNA: TGCGCCAGCAGCTTTGGACAGGGGTCCGCCAATGAGCAGTTCTTC; CDR3: CASSFGQGSANEQFF
size: few; V: TRBV2; J: TRBJ2-4; D: TRBD1; DNA: TGTGCCAGCAGCTCAAACGGACAGGGTGCAAACATTCAGTACTTC; CDR3: CASSSNGQGANIQYF
size: NA; V: TRBV20-1; J: TRBJ1-5; D: NA; DNA: TGCAGTGCTAGAGTTTTCAATCAGCCCCAGCATTTT; CDR3: CSARVFNQPQHF
size: many; V: TRBV7-9; J: TRBJ2-7; D: NA; DNA: TGTGCCAGCCTCTCTAGCGCCTCCTACGAGCAGTACTTC; CDR3: CASLSSASYEQYF
size: NA; V: TRBV7-2; J: TRBJ2-6; D: NA; DNA: TGTGCCAGCAGCTTAGCCTCGTTGCTCTCTGGGGCCAACGTCCTGACTTTC; CDR3: CASSLASLLSGANVLTF
size: few; V: TRBV11-2; J: TRBJ1-5; D: NA; DNA: TGTGCCAGCAGCTTAGCAGACAATCAGCCCCAGCATTTT; CDR3: CASSLADNQPQHF